This entry lists 20 T cell receptor beta chains sequenced from one sample in a study of shared clonotypes between healthy human individuals. Cells designated naive CD8 were CD45RO-negative and were positively selected for CCR7, with terminally differentiated effector memory CD45RA+ cells excluded. The table came from immunoSEQ multiplex PCR; TCRdb's copy has only in-frame clones and leaves some out. The sample includes 1.5 million to 2.5 million clones, around 96% of them seen just once. The sequencing input was naive CD8+ T cells sorted from blood. The origin of the receptors is a man between 18 and 29 years old in good health.

Concerning this clone itself: Other DNA sequences in the sample encode the same CDR3. The chain couples TRBV27 to TRBJ2-5; no reliable D call. V was clipped by 5 bases and J by 0 bases, with 7 bases between them. Germline V gene lookup returns CDR1 MNHEY and CDR2 SMNVEV (reference sequence). This CDR3 comprises 13 residues. CDR3 sequence (DNA): TGTGCCAGCAGTCTGATGTACCAAGAGACCCAGTACTTC. Translation: CASSLMYQETQYF.

The rearrangement links TRBV7-9 to TRBJ1-2; D call uncertain. Trimming removed 4 bases at V and 6 bases at J, with 12 bases between. The CDR3 is 13 amino acids. CDR1 SEHNR and CDR2 FQNEAQ come from the germline V gene (reference sequence). For the CDR3, the DNA is TGTGCCAGCAGCTCCGAAGGGATCGATGGCTACACCTTC. Its translation: CASSSEGIDGYTF. Variable domain in full (rest from reference TRBV7-9 and TRBJ1-2): DTGVSQNPRHKITKRGQNVTFRCDPISEHNRLYWYRQTLGQGPEFLTYFQNEAQLEKSRLLSDRFSAERPKGSFSTLEIQRTEQGDSAMYLCASSSEGIDGYTFGSGTRLTVV.

The chain combines TRBV11-2 with TRBJ2-3, with D tentatively TRBD2 (7 bases). The germline V and J ends were trimmed by 0 bases and 0 bases, with 13 bases remaining between them. Looked up from germline, CDR1 is SGHAT and CDR2 is FQNNGV. The CDR3 has 17 residues. CDR3 in amino acids: CASSLEVAGASTDTQYF. CDR3 sequence (DNA): TGTGCCAGCAGCTTAGAAGTGGCGGGGGCTAGCACAGATACGCAGTATTTT.

The chain links TRBV5-4 to TRBJ1-1; D is perhaps TRBD1 (6 bases). The CDR3 has 15 amino acids. The germline gives CDR1 SGHNT, CDR2 YYREEE (reference sequence). Trimming cost V 5 bases and J 3 bases, with 17 bases left between them. The CDR3, as DNA: TGTGCCAGCAGACCTCGCGGGGGCGTAGACACTGAAGCTTTCTTT. The encoded protein is CASRPRGGVDTEAFF.

V and J are TRBV30 and TRBJ1-5; D remains ambiguous. The CDR3 loop spans 15 amino acids. The germline gives CDR1 GTSNPN, CDR2 SVGIG (reference sequence). Trimming pared 2 bases from V and 3 bases from J, leaving 14 bases between. CDR3 bases: TGTGCCTGGAGTCTCCTCCCGGGCCTCAATCAGCCCCAGCATTTT. It codes for CAWSLLPGLNQPQHF.

The sample holds one count of this clone. The chain uses TRBV6-6 and TRBJ2-7; 7 bases fit TRBD2. Germline V CDR1 and CDR2: MNHNY, SVGAGI (reference sequence). This CDR3 spans 13 amino acids. The J segment lost 13 bases and the V segment lost 7 bases, leaving 16 bases of the junction unmatched. The CDR3: CASTFSDSGSLYF. CDR3 sequence (DNA): TGTGCCAGCACCTTCTCCGATAGCGGGTCCCTCTACTTC.

This rearrangement joins TRBV6-4 to TRBJ2-1, with D perhaps TRBD1 or TRBD2 (7 bases each). V lost 2 bases to trimming and J lost 5 bases, with 16 bases between them. The CDR3 totals 16 residues. CDR1 MRHNA and CDR2 SNTAGT come from the germline V gene. This CDR3 is CASSDQPRGGDNEQFF. In nucleotides, the CDR3 is TGTGCCAGCAGTGACCAACCCAGGGGGGGGGACAATGAGCAGTTCTTC.

This clone was seen a handful of times. The rearrangement joins TRBV7-9 to TRBJ1-5, with no clear D. Trimming took off 5 bases at V and 5 bases at J, with 13 bases between the two ends. The CDR3 is 14 residues long. Germline CDR1 is SEHNR and CDR2 is FQNEAQ (reference sequence). CDR3 sequence (DNA): TGTGCCAGCAGCGCTAACTGGATGGATCAGCCCCAGCATTTT. Residues: CASSANWMDQPQHF.

The chain carries TRBV19 and TRBJ2-5, with D possibly matching TRBD2 (5 bases). The CDR3 runs 16 residues. Deletions cut 1 base from V and 4 bases from J, with 16 bases between. CDR1 and CDR2 from the germline V gene are LNHDA and SQIVND (reference sequence). This chain's CDR3 is CASSIGQTITPETQYF. DNA for the CDR3: TGTGCCAGTAGTATAGGTCAGACTATAACCCCAGAGACCCAGTACTTC.

Note on this clone: Different DNA sequences within this sample yield the same CDR3. V is TRBV9 and J is TRBJ2-7; D call uncertain. CDR3 size: 13 residues. V was clipped by 3 bases and J by 3 bases, with 10 bases between them. Germline assignment: CDR1 SGDLS and CDR2 YYNGEE. The CDR3 DNA follows: TGTGCCAGCAGCGCAACACCGGGCTACGAGCAGTACTTC. Encoded protein: CASSATPGYEQYF.

Only one count was recorded for this clone. This chain connects TRBV19 to TRBJ1-1; 8 nucleotides match TRBD1. Trimming took 3 bases from V and 0 from J; bases not matched to a gene: 6. This CDR3 is built from 16 residues. CDR1 is LNHDA and CDR2 is SQIVND in the germline V gene (reference sequence). Written as DNA, the CDR3 is TGTGCCAGTAGTATCTCCGGGGACAGGTTGAACACTGAAGCTTTCTTT. Translating gives CASSISGDRLNTEAFF.

The CDR3 reads CASSEWRGRETQYF. In DNA, the CDR3 is TGTGCCAGCAGTGAGTGGAGGGGGCGGGAGACCCAGTACTTC. The chain carries TRBV6-1 and TRBJ2-5; D is possibly TRBD1 (7 bases). The CDR3 spans 14 residues. Trimming took off 3 bases at V and 5 bases at J, with 13 bases between the two ends. CDR1 and CDR2 (germline): MNHNS, SASEGT.

This clone was seen just once. The chain carries TRBV30 and TRBJ1-6, with unresolved D. V lost 4 bases and J lost 1, with 14 bases in between. The CDR3 has 16 residues. Per germline, CDR1 GTSNPN and CDR2 SVGIG (reference sequence). The CDR3: CAWNDIDGSYNSPLHF. In nucleotides, the CDR3 is TGTGCCTGGAACGACATCGACGGGTCCTATAATTCACCCCTCCACTTT.

The V gene is TRBV28, the J gene TRBJ2-3, with D unclear. The CDR3 is 14 amino acids. Germline V lookup: CDR1 MDHEN, CDR2 SYDVKM. V was trimmed by 3 bases and J by 2 bases, leaving 9 bases between them. The CDR3 sequence is CASSFFTDTDTQYF. Written as DNA, the CDR3 is TGTGCCAGCAGTTTCTTCACAGACACAGATACGCAGTATTTT. Full variable domain (rest looked up from reference TRBV28 and TRBJ2-3): DVKVTQSSRYLVKRTGEKVFLECVQDMDHENMFWYRQDPGLGLRLIYFSYDVKMKEKGDIPEGYSVSREKKERFSLILESASTNQTSMYLCASSFFTDTDTQYFGPGTRLTVL.

The chain is built from TRBV1 and TRBJ1-5; the table's D call, TRBD1, has no DNA check behind it. TRBV1 corresponds to a pseudogene. The CDR3 is 15 residues long. CDR3 DNA: TGCACCAGCAGCCAGGGACAGAGAAGCAATCAGCCCCAGCATTTT. This translates into CTSSQGQRSNQPQHF.

J is TRBJ1-3 and V is TRBV27, with 8 bases lining up with TRBD1. CDR1 is MNHEY and CDR2 is SMNVEV in the germline V gene (reference sequence). CDR3 length equals 14 residues. The ends lost 7 bases at V and 2 bases at J; junction bases unmatched: 4. The DNA of the CDR3 is TGTGCCAGCAAGGACAGGGCGGCTGGAAACACCATATATTTT. Its translation is CASKDRAAGNTIYF.

This sequence joins TRBV7-9 and TRBJ2-5, with a tentative D call TRBD2 (6 bases). CDR1 is SEHNR and CDR2 is FQNEAQ in the germline V gene (reference sequence). The CDR3 consists of 15 residues. V lost 8 bases, J lost 3 bases, and 19 bases lay in between. The DNA of the CDR3 is TGTGCCAGCTCCCGGTTGGGGGGACTTGAAGAGACCCAGTACTTC. This sequence encodes CASSRLGGLEETQYF.

The chain carries TRBV7-2 and TRBJ2-5; TRBD1 matches 9 bases. V shed 5 bases and J 3 bases; nucleotides not matched to a gene: 10. The CDR3 runs 16 residues. Germline CDR1 SGHTA, CDR2 FQGNSA. The CDR3 sequence is CASSARTGAWEETQYF. CDR3 nucleotide sequence: TGTGCCAGCAGCGCCAGGACAGGGGCATGGGAAGAGACCCAGTACTTC.

Details on this clone: The sample holds other DNA sequences that translate to the same CDR3. The chain couples TRBV9 to TRBJ1-1, with a possible D match to TRBD1 (6 bases). V lost 4 bases and J 5 bases, leaving 12 bases between the germline ends. Germline assignment: CDR1 SGDLS and CDR2 YYNGEE. The CDR3 has 13 amino acids. The CDR3 region is CASSLGGSTEAFF. The CDR3 bases are TGTGCCAGCAGCCTAGGGGGTAGTACTGAAGCTTTCTTT.

The chain's CDR3 is CASSPMGPVYQPQHF. The CDR3 DNA reads TGTGCCAGCAGCCCAATGGGGCCGGTGTATCAGCCCCAGCATTTT. This chain uses TRBV27 with TRBJ1-5, with a tentative D call TRBD1 (5 bases). Trimming cost V 6 bases and J 5 bases, with 17 bases left between them. Germline V CDR1 and CDR2: MNHEY, SMNVEV (reference sequence). There are 15 residues in the CDR3.